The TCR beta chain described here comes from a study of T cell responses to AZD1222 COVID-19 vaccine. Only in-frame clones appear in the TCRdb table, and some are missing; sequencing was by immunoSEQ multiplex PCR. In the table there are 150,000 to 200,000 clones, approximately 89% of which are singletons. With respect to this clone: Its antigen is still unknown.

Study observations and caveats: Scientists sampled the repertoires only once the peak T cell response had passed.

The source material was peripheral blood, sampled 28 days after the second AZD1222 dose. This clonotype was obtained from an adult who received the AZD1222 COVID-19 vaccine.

CDR3 residues: CASSSHMNTEAFF. The CDR3 coding sequence is TGTGCCAGCAGCTCGCACATGAACACTGAAGCTTTCTTT. The V and J genes are TRBV7-2 and TRBJ1-1; D is unclear. Looked up from germline, CDR1 is SGHTA and CDR2 is FQGNSA. This CDR3 has 13 residues. Trimming left V 4 bases short and J 0 bases short, with 6 bases between.